This T cell receptor beta chain was sequenced for a study of OX40 agonist ivuxolimab in advanced cancers. Method: immunoSEQ multiplex PCR; TCRdb's copy keeps in-frame clones and lacks some. The data hold about 98,000 clones, with 75% to 90% observed a single time. The V gene's germline CDR1 is MNHNS and CDR2 SASEGT. V was cut by 3 bases and J by 0 bases, with 9 bases left in between. The CDR3 sequence is 15 residues long. This sequence originates from an adult with an advanced solid tumor such as melanoma, head and neck, liver or kidney cancer. This chain connects TRBV6-1 to TRBJ1-3; no clear D. The input for sequencing was CD4+ or CD8+ T cells sorted from blood, taken in a trial of the OX40 agonist ivuxolimab. The DNA of the CDR3 is TGTGCCAGCAGTGAGAGGGTTTACTCTGGAAACACCATATATTTT. Amino acid sequence: CASSERVYSGNTIYF.